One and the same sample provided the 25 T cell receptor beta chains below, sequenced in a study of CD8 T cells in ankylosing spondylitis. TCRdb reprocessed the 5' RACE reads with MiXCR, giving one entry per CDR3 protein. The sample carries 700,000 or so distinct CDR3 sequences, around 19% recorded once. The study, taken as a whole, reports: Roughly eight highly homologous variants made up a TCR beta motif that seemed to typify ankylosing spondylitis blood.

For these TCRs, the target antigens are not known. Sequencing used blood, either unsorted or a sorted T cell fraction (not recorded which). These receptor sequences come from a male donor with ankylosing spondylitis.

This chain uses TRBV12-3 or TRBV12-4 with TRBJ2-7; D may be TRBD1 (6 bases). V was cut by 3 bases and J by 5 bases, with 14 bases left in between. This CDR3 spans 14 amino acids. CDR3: CASSLVTGRDEQYF. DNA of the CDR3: TGTGCCAGCAGTTTGGTGACAGGAAGGGACGAGCAGTACTTC.

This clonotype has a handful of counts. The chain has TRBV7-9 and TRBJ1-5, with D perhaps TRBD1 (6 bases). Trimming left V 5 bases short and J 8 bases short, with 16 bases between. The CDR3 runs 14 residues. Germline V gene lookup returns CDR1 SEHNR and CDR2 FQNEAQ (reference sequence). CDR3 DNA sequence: TGTGCCAGCAGCCCTGGACAGCCCGGCGAGCCCCAGCATTTT. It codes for CASSPGQPGEPQHF.

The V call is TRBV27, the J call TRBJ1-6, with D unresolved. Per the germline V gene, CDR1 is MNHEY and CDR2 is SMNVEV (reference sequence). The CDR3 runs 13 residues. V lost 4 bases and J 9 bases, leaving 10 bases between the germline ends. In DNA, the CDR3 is TGTGCCAGCAGTTCAGGACGCGGTTCACCCCTCCACTTT. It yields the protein CASSSGRGSPLHF.

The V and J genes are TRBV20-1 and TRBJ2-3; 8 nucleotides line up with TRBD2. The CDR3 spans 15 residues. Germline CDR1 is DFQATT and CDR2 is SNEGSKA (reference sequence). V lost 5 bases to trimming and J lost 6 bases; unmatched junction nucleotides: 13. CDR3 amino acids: CSAGLGASGRDTQYF. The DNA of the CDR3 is TGCAGTGCTGGCCTTGGGGCTAGCGGGCGGGATACGCAGTATTTT.

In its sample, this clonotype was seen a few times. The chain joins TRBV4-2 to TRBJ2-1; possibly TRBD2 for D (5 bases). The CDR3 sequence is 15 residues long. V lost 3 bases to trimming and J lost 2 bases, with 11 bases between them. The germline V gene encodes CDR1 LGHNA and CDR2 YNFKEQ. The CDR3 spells CASSQSGGAYNEQFF. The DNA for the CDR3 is TGTGCCAGCAGCCAGTCAGGAGGAGCCTACAATGAGCAGTTCTTC.

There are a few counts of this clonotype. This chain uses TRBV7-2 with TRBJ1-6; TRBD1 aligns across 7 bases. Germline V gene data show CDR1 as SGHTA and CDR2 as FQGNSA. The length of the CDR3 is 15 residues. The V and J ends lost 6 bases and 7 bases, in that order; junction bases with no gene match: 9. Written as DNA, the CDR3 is TGTGCCAGCAGACAAACGACAGGGCGAAATTCACCCCTCCACTTT. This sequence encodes CASRQTTGRNSPLHF.

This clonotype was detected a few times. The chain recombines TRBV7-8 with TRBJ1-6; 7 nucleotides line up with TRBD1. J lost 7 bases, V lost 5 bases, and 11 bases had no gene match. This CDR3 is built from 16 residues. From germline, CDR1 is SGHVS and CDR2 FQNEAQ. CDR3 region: CASSRQGRNSNSPLHF. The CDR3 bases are TGTGCCAGCAGCAGACAGGGTCGAAATTCGAATTCACCCCTCCACTTT.

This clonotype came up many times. The CDR3 protein is CASSAGDIQYF. CDR3 bases: TGTGCCAGCAGCGCAGGGGACATTCAGTACTTC. The rearrangement links TRBV7-2 to TRBJ2-4; TRBD1 is a possible D gene (6 bases). Germline V CDR1 and CDR2: SGHTA, FQGNSA. V was clipped by 5 bases and J by 8 bases, with 7 bases between them. This CDR3 comprises 11 residues.

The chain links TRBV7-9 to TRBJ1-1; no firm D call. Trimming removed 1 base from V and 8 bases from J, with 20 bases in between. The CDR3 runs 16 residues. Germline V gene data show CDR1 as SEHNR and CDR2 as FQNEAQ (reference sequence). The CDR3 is CASSLGIAMNTEEAFF. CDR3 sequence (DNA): TGTGCCAGCAGCTTAGGTATAGCCATGAACACTGAAGAAGCTTTCTTT.

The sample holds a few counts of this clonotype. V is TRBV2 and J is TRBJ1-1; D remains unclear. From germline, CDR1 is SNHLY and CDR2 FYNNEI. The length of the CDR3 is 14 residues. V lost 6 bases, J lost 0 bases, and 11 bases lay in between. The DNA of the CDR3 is TGTGCCAGCAGAAGTAGTGGGGTGAACACTGAAGCTTTCTTT. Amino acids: CASRSSGVNTEAFF.

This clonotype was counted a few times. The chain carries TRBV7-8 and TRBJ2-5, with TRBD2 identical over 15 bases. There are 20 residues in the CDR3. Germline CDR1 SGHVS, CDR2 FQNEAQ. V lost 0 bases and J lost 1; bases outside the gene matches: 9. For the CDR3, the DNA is TGTGCCAGCAGCTTAGCGCCCCGAGGACTAGCGGGGGGGCCCCAAGAGACCCAGTACTTC. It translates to CASSLAPRGLAGGPQETQYF.

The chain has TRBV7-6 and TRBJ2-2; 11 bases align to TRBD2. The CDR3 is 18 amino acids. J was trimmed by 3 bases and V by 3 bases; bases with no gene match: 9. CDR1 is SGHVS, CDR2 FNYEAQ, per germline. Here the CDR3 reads CASSFLAGGYTDTGELFF. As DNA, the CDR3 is TGTGCCAGCAGCTTCCTAGCGGGAGGTTACACCGACACCGGGGAGCTGTTTTTT.

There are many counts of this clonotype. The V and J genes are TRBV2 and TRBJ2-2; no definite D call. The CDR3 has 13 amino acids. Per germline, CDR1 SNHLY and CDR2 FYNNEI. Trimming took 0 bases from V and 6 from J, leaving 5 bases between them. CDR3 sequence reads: CASSEADPGELFF. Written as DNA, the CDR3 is TGTGCCAGCAGTGAAGCAGATCCCGGGGAGCTGTTTTTT.

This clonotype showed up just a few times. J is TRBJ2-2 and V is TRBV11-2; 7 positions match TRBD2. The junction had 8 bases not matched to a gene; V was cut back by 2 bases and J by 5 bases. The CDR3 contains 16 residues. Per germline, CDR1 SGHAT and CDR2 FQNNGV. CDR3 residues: CASSLIPSGDTGELFF. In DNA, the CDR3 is TGTGCCAGCAGCTTAATACCTAGCGGAGATACCGGGGAGCTGTTTTTT.

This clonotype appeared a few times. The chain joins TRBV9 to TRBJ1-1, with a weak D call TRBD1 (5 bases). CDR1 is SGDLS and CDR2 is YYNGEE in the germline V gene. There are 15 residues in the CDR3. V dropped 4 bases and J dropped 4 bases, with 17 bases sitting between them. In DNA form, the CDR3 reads TGTGCCAGCAGCAGTAGCCCCCAGGGCGGCACTGAAGCTTTCTTT. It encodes CASSSSPQGGTEAFF. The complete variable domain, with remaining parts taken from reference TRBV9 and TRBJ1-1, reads DSGVTQTPKHLITATGQRVTLRCSPRSGDLSVYWYQQSLDQGLQFLIQYYNGEERAKGNILERFSAQQFPDLHSELNLSSLELGDSALYFCASSSSPQGGTEAFFGQGTRLTVV.

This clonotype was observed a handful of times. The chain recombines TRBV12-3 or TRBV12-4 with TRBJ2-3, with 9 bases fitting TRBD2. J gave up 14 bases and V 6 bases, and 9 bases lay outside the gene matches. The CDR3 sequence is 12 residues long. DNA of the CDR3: TGTGCCAGCAGCCTCGGAGCGGGGGGCCTGTATTTT. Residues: CASSLGAGGLYF.

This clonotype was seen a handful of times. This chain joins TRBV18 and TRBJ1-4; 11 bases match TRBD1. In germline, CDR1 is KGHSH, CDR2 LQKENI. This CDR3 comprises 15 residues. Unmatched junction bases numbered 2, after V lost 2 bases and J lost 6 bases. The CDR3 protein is CASSPAGQGDEKLFF. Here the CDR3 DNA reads TGTGCCAGCTCACCAGCGGGACAGGGGGATGAAAAACTGTTTTTT.

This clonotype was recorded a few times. The CDR3 sequence is CASSLRGREDYGYTF. The CDR3 nucleotides read TGTGCCAGCAGTCTCCGGGGACGGGAGGACTATGGCTACACCTTC. V gene TRBV12-3 or TRBV12-4 combines with J gene TRBJ1-2; TRBD1 might be the D (5 bases). The CDR3 loop spans 15 amino acids. V shed 5 bases and J shed 3 bases, with 16 bases lying between them.

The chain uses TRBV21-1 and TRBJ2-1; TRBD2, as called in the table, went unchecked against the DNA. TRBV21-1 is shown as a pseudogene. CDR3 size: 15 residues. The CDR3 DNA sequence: TGTGCCAGCACCCTCCAGCAGGGTATCTACAATGAGCAGTTCTTC. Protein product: CASTLQQGIYNEQFF.

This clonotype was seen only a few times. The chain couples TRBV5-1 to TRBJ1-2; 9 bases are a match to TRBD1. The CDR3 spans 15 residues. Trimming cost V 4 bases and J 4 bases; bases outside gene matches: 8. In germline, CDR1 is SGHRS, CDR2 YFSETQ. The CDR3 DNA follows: TGCGCCAGCAGCGGGGACAGGGCTTCATCCTATGGCTACACCTTC. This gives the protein CASSGDRASSYGYTF.

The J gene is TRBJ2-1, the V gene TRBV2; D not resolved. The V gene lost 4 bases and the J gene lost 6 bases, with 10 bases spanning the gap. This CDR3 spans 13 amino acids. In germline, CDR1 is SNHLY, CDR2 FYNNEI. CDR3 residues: CASSADNFNEQFF. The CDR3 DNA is TGTGCCAGCAGTGCCGACAATTTCAATGAGCAGTTCTTC. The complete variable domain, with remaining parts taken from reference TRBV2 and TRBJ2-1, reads EPEVTQTPSHQVTQMGQEVILRCVPISNHLYFYWYRQILGQKVEFLVSFYNNEISEKSEIFDDQFSVERPDGSNFTLKIRSTKLEDSAMYFCASSADNFNEQFFGPGTRLTVL.

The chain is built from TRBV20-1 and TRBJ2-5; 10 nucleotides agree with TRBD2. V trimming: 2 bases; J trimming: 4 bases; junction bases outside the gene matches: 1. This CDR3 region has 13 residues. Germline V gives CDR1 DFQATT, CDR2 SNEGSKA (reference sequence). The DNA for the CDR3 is TGCAGTGCTAGAATAGCGGGGGGAGAGACCCAGTACTTC. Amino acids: CSARIAGGETQYF.

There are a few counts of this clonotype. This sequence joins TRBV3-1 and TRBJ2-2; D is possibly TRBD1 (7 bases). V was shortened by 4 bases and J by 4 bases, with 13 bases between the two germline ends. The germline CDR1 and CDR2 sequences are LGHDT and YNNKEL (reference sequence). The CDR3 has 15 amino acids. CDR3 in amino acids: CASSPGGGGTGELFF. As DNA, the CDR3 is TGTGCCAGCAGCCCAGGGGGAGGTGGCACCGGGGAGCTGTTTTTT.

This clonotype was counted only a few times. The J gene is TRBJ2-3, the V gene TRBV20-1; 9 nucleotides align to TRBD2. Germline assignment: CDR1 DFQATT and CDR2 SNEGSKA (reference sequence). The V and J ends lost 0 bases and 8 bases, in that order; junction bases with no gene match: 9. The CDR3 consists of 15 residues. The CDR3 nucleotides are TGCAGTGCTAGAGATACCCTAGCGGGGTTGGGTACGCAGTATTTT. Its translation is CSARDTLAGLGTQYF.

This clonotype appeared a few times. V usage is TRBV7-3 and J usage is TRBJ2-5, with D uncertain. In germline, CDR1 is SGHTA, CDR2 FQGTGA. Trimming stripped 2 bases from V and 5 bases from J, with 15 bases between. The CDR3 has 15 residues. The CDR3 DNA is TGTGCCAGCAGCTTAGGGCAGGCGGCCGGGGAGACCCAGTACTTC. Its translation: CASSLGQAAGETQYF.